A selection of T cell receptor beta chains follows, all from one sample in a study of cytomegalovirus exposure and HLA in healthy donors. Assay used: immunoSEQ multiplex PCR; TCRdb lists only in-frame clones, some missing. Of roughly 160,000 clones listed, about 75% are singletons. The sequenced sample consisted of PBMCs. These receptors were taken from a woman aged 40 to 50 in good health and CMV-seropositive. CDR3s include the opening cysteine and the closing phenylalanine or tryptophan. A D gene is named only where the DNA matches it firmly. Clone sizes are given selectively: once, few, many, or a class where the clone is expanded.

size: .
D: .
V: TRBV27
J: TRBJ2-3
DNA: TGTGCCAGCAGTTTAAGGGGGGGGCCCAGGCGCACAGATACGCAGTATTTT
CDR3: CASSLRGGPRRTDTQYF

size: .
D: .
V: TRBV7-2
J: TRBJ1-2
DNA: TGTGCCAGCAGCTTCCGGTCGGGTGGCTACACCTTC
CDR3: CASSFRSGGYTF

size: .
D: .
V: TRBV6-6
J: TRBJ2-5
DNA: TGTGCCAGCAGGGGCTCGACTAGAGCAGAGACCCAGTACTTC
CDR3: CASRGSTRAETQYF

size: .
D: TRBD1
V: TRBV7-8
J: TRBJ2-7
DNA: TGTGCCAGCAGCTTTGGAGACAGGGCCTCCTACGAGCAGTACTTC
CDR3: CASSFGDRASYEQYF

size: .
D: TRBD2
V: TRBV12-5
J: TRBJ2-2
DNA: TGTGCTAGTGGTTTCGGGGCGGGAGGGCGGAGAACCGGGGAGCTGTTTTTT
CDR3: CASGFGAGGRRTGELFF

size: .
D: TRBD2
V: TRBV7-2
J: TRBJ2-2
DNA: TGTGCCAGCAGCTCTACGAGGCTAGCGGGAGGCCGGAACACCGGGGAGCTGTTTTTT
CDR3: CASSSTRLAGGRNTGELFF

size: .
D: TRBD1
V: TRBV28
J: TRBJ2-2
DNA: TGTGCCAGCAGACTACAGGGGGTCGGTACCGGGGAGCTGTTTTTT
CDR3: CASRLQGVGTGELFF

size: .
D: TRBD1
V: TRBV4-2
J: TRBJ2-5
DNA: TGTGCCAGCAGCCAGCAGGGGGCCGGTGAGACCCAGTACTTC
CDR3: CASSQQGAGETQYF

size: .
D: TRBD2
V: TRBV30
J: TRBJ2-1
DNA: TGTGCCTGGACTACTAGCGGGAGCATCTACAATGAGCAGTTCTTC
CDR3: CAWTTSGSIYNEQFF

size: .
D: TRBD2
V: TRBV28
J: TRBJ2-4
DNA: TGTGCCAGCAGTTCCGCGGGGGGAGCCAAAAACATTCAGTACTTC
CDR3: CASSSAGGAKNIQYF

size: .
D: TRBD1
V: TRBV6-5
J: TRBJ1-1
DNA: TGTGCCAGCAGTTGGACAGGGGGGAACACTGAAGCTTTCTTT
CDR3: CASSWTGGNTEAFF

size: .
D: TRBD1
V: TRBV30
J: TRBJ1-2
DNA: TGTGCCTGGACAGATCCGGGACAGGGGGTAAGGAGTAACTATGGCTACACCTTC
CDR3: CAWTDPGQGVRSNYGYTF

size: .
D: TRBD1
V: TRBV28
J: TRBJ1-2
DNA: TGTGCCAGCATTTTGAGACAGGGCAGAGAGGGCTATGGCTACACCTTC
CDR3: CASILRQGREGYGYTF

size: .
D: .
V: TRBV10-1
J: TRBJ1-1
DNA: TGCGCCAGCAGTGAGTCGAGCGGGGTGGTCGGGGCTTTCTTT
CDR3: CASSESSGVVGAFF

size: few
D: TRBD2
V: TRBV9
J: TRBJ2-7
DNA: TGTGCCAGCAGCGCCGATACTATAGCGGGAGTAGGCGAGCAGTACTTC
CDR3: CASSADTIAGVGEQYF

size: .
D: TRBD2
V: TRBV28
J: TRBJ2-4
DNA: TGTGCCAGCAGTTTATCGGGGAGGGGCATTCAGTACTTC
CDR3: CASSLSGRGIQYF

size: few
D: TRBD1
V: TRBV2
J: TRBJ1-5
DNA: TGTGCCAGCAGTGGGGAAGGGGGCGGCTCTCAGCCCCAGCATTTT
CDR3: CASSGEGGGSQPQHF

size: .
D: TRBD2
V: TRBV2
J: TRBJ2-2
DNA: TGTGCCAGCAGTGGAAGCGGGAGGGCCACCGGGGAGCTGTTTTTT
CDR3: CASSGSGRATGELFF

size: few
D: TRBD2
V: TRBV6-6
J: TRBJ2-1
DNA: TGTGCCAGCAGCGGGGGGACTAGCGGGAGAGACAATGAGCAGTTCTTC
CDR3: CASSGGTSGRDNEQFF

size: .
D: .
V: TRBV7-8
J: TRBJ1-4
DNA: TGTGCCAGCAGCTTAGGCCCGGGGGATTTCTCCAATGAAAAACTGTTTTTT
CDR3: CASSLGPGDFSNEKLFF

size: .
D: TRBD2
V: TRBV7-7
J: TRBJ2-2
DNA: TGTGCTAGCAGCTCTAGCGGAGTGGGGACCGGGGAGCTGTTTTTT
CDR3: CASSSSGVGTGELFF

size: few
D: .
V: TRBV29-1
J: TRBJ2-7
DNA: TGCAGCGTTGAAGACGACAGCTCCTACGAGCAGTACTTC
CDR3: CSVEDDSSYEQYF

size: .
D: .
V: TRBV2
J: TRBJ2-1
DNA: TGTGCCAGCAGTGGGCGGGGTAGCGAGGGCCGCAATGAGCAGTTCTTC
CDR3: CASSGRGSEGRNEQFF

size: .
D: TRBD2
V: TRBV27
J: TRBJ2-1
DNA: TGTGCCAGCAGTTTGCAAGCGGGAGCATGGAATGAGCAGTTCTTC
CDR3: CASSLQAGAWNEQFF

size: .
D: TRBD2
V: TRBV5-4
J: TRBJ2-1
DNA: TGTGCCAGCAGCTTAAAGGCCGCTAGCGGGAGCGATGAGCAGTTCTTC
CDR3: CASSLKAASGSDEQFF

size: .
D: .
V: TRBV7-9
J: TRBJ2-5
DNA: TGTGCCAGCAGCTTATACCTGGAGGCCCAGTACTTC
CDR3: CASSLYLEAQYF

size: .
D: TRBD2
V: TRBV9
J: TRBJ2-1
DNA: TGTGCCAGCAGCGTAGGTCCTAGCGGGAGTCCCAGTGAGCAGTTCTTC
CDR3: CASSVGPSGSPSEQFF

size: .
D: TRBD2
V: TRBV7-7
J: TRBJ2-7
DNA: TGTGCTAGCAGCTTCTCTAGCGGGAATCCGCCCCGGGTCGGTTACGAGCAGTACTTC
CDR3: CASSFSSGNPPRVGYEQYF

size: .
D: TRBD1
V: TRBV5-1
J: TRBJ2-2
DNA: TGCGCCAGCAGCCCCGGGACAGGGAACACCGGGGAGCTGTTTTTT
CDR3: CASSPGTGNTGELFF

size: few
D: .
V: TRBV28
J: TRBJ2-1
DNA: TGTGCCAGTTCGACAGTTTACAATGAGCAGTTCTTC
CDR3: CASSTVYNEQFF

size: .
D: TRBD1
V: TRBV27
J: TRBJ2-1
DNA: TGTGCCAGCAGTAAAGGGACAGTCCTCAACAGGGCTAGTTCCTACAATGAGCAGTTCTTC
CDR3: CASSKGTVLNRASSYNEQFF

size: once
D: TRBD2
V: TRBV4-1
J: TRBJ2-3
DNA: TGCGCCAGCAGCCGGAATAGCGGGAGGGGCTCCACAGATACGCAGTATTTT
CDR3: CASSRNSGRGSTDTQYF

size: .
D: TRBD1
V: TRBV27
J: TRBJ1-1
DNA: TGTGCCAGCAGTTGGACAGGGGGTAGGAGGACTGAAGCTTTCTTT
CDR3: CASSWTGGRRTEAFF

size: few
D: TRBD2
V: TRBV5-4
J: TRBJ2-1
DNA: TGTGCCAGCAGCTTCGTGACTAGCGGGAGTTGGGAGCAGTTCTTC
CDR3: CASSFVTSGSWEQFF

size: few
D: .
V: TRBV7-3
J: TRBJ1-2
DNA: TGTGCCAGCAGACCTCATGGCGGGGGCACTAACTATGGCTACACCTTC
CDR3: CASRPHGGGTNYGYTF

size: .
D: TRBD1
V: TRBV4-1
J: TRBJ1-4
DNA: TGCGCCAGCAGCCAAGTTAGACAGGGCTATGAAAAACTGTTTTTT
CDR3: CASSQVRQGYEKLFF

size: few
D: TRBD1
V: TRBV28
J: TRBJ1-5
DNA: TGTGCCAGCAGTTCTGGACAGGGAAATCAGCCCCAGCATTTT
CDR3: CASSSGQGNQPQHF

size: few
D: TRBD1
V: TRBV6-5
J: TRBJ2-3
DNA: TGTGCCAGCAGTTACGGGACAGGGGCAGATACGCAGTATTTT
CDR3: CASSYGTGADTQYF